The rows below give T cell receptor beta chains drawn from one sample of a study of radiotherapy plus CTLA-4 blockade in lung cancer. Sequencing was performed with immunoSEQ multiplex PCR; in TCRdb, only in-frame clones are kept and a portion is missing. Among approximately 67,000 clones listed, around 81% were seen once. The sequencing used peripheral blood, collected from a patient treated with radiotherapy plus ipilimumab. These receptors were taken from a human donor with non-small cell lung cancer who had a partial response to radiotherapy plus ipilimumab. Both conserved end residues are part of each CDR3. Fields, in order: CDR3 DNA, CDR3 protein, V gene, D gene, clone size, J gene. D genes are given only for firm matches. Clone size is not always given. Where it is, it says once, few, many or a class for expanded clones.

TGCGCCAGCAGCCCCCAGGGGACAGGGGGAGCAGATACGCAGTATTTT	CASSPQGTGGADTQYF	TRBV5-1	TRBD1	-	TRBJ2-3
TGCAGCGTTAACAGGGGGAACACTGAAGCTTTCTTT	CSVNRGNTEAFF	TRBV29-1	TRBD1	-	TRBJ1-1
TGTGCCAGCAGATCGTATTTAGCGGGGATCCCCACAGATACGCAGTATTTT	CASRSYLAGIPTDTQYF	TRBV5-4	TRBD2	-	TRBJ2-3
TGTGCCAGCAGTTTCCAAGACAGGTCCGAGACCCAGTACTTC	CASSFQDRSETQYF	TRBV6-5	-	few	TRBJ2-5
TGCAGCGTTGGCGAGGGGGGCAATCAGCCCCAGCATTTT	CSVGEGGNQPQHF	TRBV29-1	-	-	TRBJ1-5
TGTGCCAGCAGCTTAGGTAGCGGCACCTACAATGAGCAGTTCTTC	CASSLGSGTYNEQFF	TRBV11-3	-	-	TRBJ2-1
TGTGCCAGCAGCTCTGGTCGGACGGGAACCACAGATACGCAGTATTTT	CASSSGRTGTTDTQYF	TRBV5-8	-	once	TRBJ2-3
TGTGCCAGCAGCTTATATGGGGCCGGACGTAACTCTGGAAACACCATATATTTT	CASSLYGAGRNSGNTIYF	TRBV7-2	-	-	TRBJ1-3
TGTGCCTGGGGGACTAGCGTGGGCTACGAGCAGTACTTC	CAWGTSVGYEQYF	TRBV30	TRBD2	-	TRBJ2-7
TGTGCCAGCAGCTTGCCAGGGAACTATGGCTACACCTTC	CASSLPGNYGYTF	TRBV5-4	-	-	TRBJ1-2
TGTGCCAGCAGCGGCGGTCTTACAGGGTCACGGGGGACCCAGTACTTC	CASSGGLTGSRGTQYF	TRBV9	-	-	TRBJ2-5
TGTGCCAGTAGAATGACTAGCGGCTTCTACGAGCAGTACTTC	CASRMTSGFYEQYF	TRBV19	TRBD2	-	TRBJ2-7
TGTGCCAGTAGTATCTCAGGCGGAGGGTGGGGTCCCAATCAGCCCCAGCATTTT	CASSISGGGWGPNQPQHF	TRBV19	-	once	TRBJ1-5
TGCGCCAGCAGCTTACCGACTAGCGGGAGCGTTGCAGATACGCAGTATTTT	CASSLPTSGSVADTQYF	TRBV5-1	TRBD2	-	TRBJ2-3
TGTGCCAGCAGCCCTATGGGGGGTATTACCTACAATGAGCAGTTCTTC	CASSPMGGITYNEQFF	TRBV5-4	-	-	TRBJ2-1
TGTGCCAGCAGTCCGCCACCAGGGGGCACTGAAGCTTTCTTT	CASSPPPGGTEAFF	TRBV28	TRBD1	once	TRBJ1-1
TGTGCCAGCAGTCCCCAGGTGGGCCTGATCAGCTACACCTTC	CASSPQVGLISYTF	TRBV27	-	once	TRBJ1-2
TGTGCCTGGAGTCGGTGGAGCAATCAGCCCCAGCATTTT	CAWSRWSNQPQHF	TRBV30	-	few	TRBJ1-5
TGCGCCAGCAGCCAAGGAGGGGGTAAAGACTATGGCTACACCTTC	CASSQGGGKDYGYTF	TRBV4-1	-	-	TRBJ1-2
TGCGCCAGCTCTAGGGGAGGGCGATACAATGAGCAGTTCTTC	CASSRGGRYNEQFF	TRBV10-2	TRBD2	-	TRBJ2-1
TGTGCCACCTCCCAAAGACTTCGGTCGGCCGATGGCTACACCTTC	CATSQRLRSADGYTF	TRBV21-1	-	-	TRBJ1-2
TGCGCCAGCAGCTTGGGACTAGCGGTATACAATGAGCAGTTCTTC	CASSLGLAVYNEQFF	TRBV5-1	TRBD2	-	TRBJ2-1